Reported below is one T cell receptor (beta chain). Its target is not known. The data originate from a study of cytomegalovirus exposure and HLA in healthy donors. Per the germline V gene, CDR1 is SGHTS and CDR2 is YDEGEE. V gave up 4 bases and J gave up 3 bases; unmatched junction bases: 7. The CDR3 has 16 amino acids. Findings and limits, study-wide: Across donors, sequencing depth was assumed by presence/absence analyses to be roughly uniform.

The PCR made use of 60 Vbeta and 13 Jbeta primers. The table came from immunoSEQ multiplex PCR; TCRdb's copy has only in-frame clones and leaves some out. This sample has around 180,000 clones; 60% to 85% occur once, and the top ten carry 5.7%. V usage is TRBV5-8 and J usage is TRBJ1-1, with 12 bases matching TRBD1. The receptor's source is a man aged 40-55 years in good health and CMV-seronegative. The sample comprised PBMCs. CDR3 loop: CASSQGQGAVDTEAFF. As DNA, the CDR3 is TGTGCCAGCAGCCAGGGACAGGGGGCTGTAGACACTGAAGCTTTCTTT.